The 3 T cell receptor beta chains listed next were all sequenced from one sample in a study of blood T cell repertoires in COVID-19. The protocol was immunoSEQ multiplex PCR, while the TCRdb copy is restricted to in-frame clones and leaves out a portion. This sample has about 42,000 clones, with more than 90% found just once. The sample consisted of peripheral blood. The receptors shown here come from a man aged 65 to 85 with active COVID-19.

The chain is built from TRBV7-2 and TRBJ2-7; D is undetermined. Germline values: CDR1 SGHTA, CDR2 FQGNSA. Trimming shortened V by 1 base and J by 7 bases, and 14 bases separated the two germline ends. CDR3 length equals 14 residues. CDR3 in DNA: TGTGCCAGCAGCTTAGGGGTAGCCTCCCGGGAGCAGTACTTC. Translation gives CASSLGVASREQYF.

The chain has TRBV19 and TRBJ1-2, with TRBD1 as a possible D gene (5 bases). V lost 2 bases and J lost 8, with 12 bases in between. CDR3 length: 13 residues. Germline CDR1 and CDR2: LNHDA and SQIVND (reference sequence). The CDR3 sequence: CASSIWQGNGYTF. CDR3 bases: TGTGCCAGTAGTATATGGCAGGGTAACGGCTACACCTTC.

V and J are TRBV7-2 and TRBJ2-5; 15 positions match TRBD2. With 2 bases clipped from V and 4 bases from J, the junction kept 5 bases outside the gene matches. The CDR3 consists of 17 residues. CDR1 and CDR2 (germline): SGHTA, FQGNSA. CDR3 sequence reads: CASSLWGLAGGIETQYF. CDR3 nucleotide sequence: TGTGCCAGCAGCTTATGGGGACTAGCGGGAGGTATAGAGACCCAGTACTTC.